Listed here is a single T cell receptor (beta chain). There are many counts of this clonotype. The antigen it binds to is not known. Qualities for individual bases were not recorded, and no much larger clone is one base off. Patients with ophthalmopathy had moderately to severely active disease, with a Clinical Activity Score of 3 or more, a NOSPECS grade of 4 or more, and a disease duration of less than 3 months. Anyone with other autoimmune diseases, uncontrolled infections, pregnancy or lactation was excluded from the study. Diagnosis was based on clinical symptoms, serum thyroxine, TRAb, thyroid ultrasound and orbital computed tomography. Using Ficoll-Paque density gradient centrifugation, PBMCs were isolated from 9 to 10 ml of fresh peripheral blood. Total RNA was extracted with Trizol reagent and quality-checked on an Agilent 2100 Bioanalyzer. The germline V gene (reference sequence) gives CDR1 as DFQATT and CDR2 as SNEGSKA. Deletion took 0 bases off V and 1 base off J, with a span of 12 bases between the germline ends. Its CDR3 holds 15 amino acids, cysteine through phenylalanine. Left in the record is the CDR3 DNA by itself, 45 bases read in frame from the first base.

The data derive from a study of Graves' ophthalmopathy and Graves' hyperthyroidism listed by TCRdb under 2018. About the investigation overall: Peripheral blood was collected before any treatment was given, at the time of initial diagnosis. TCR beta repertoire signatures were used to distinguish Graves' ophthalmopathy from Graves' hyperthyroidism and to predict progression to ophthalmopathy. In total, some 130 blood samples were TCR-sequenced: around 42 ophthalmopathy, some 72 hyperthyroidism and roughly 17 hyperthyroidism-to-ophthalmopathy patients. A discovery set of 100 patients (43 ophthalmopathy, around 57 stable hyperthyroidism) was enrolled to explore V-J signatures distinguishing ophthalmopathy from hyperthyroidism. For independent validation, a separate cohort was made up of 18 to 20 hyperthyroidism patients plus 17 patients who later progressed from hyperthyroidism to ophthalmopathy. T-cell repertoires of thyroid tissue and blood were compared in about six hyperthyroidism patients. Following sampling, methimazole starting at 30 mg daily was administered to hyperthyroidism patients, and high-dose intravenous methylprednisolone was administered to ophthalmopathy patients.

Here is what the overall study found, with its caveats: In validation, the model predicted ophthalmopathy progression with about 71% sensitivity and 72.22% specificity; approximately 12 predicted patients were CT-confirmed with GO in a median of around 6.5 months. The 13-signature model separated ophthalmopathy from stable hyperthyroidism with approximately 85% sensitivity and about 81% specificity in cross-validation, and 80%/75% in the test set. Most expanded thyroid clonotypes with a frequency above 0.001 also appeared in blood, which suggests that blood repertoires may reflect the immune response in the thyroid. Sample size was not statistically predetermined, and group allocation was not concealed from the investigators.

For repertoire sequencing, the TCR beta CDR3 regions were amplified from RNA transcripts. The first round was an RT-PCR using HTBI primers with the Qiagen OneStep RT-PCR kit, and this first round was followed by a second-round multiplex PCR, then size selection and purification. Libraries were sequenced on an Illumina HiSeq2000 using paired-end 100 bp reads. On the authors' methods: SOAPnuke was used to process the reads, removing any read that contained adapters or uncalled bases, had a mean Phred below 15, or lacked an exact match to the constant primer or identifier. High-quality paired reads were merged with COPE v1.2.5. Each unique nucleotide sequence was treated as a clonotype, and MiTCR v1.1 was used to align the clonotypes to the IMGT TRB V, D and J references. Only V-J combinations with frequency above 0.0001 were analysed, covering 99.2% of repertoires. A TCR clonal expansion and chaos score per V-J combination was defined as the ratio of F50 clonal expansion to chaos observed in the TCRdist matrix. Features were reduced by Welch's t-statistics and random forest to approximately 12 V-J combinations, which fed a naive Bayes classifier. Thyroid-blood repertoire similarity was quantified with the Morisita-Horn index. Using fastp trimming at Q25 and MiXCR clonotype assembly, TCRdb reanalyzed the public sequencing data and kept in-frame beta chains. Each entry is one CDR3 protein sequence, shown with its most common DNA and genes. TCRdb's processing, not the study's, gives the V and J calls here. This sample has about 640,000 distinct CDR3 sequences in its table, and 35% to 50% of those were observed once. The top ten clones comprise over 2.5% of the sample.

Rearrangement joined TRBV20-1 to TRBJ1-2; too little of a D gene remains to name it. The material sequenced was peripheral blood. The receptor was derived from an adult man with Graves' ophthalmopathy. In nucleotide form, the sequence is TGCAGTGCTAGAGATGAGCTGGTCGTTAACTATGGCTACACCTTC. It translates to CSARDELVVNYGYTF.